These T cell receptor beta chains were read from a single sample in a study of early T cells in non-severe SARS-CoV-2 infection. TCRdb recomputed calls from the 5' RACE reads with MiXCR, one row per CDR3 protein. The profile shows about 40,000 distinct CDR3 sequences, about 5.3% of them singletons. Here the sequenced sample was whole blood, taken at baseline. Receptors originate from an adult who was a healthcare worker with PCR-confirmed SARS-CoV-2 infection or an uninfected control (not recorded which). Each CDR3 is given without its conserved first and last residue.

v_call | cdr3_aa
TRBV2 | ASSVGVAGELF
TRBV7-9 | ASSATDYGYT
TRBV6-2/TRBV6-3 | ASSYIGQGAFETQY
TRBV20-1 | SAGIAPTSTDTQY
TRBV20-1 | SARLSGRVTDTQY
TRBV28 | ASSPRVWATNEKLF
TRBV19 | ATSEGLDYNEQF
TRBV5-1 | ASSPGVINEQF
TRBV21-1 | ASSDRQGKYQPQH
TRBV6-1 | ASRLSTGELF
TRBV7-6 | ASSSPDQPQH
TRBV28 | ASSFWRLSSYEQY
TRBV6-5 | ASTSRGSGYEAF
TRBV20-1 | SADGRTANIQY
TRBV20-1 | SARALPVGAIDTQY
TRBV2 | ASSQFAGGKSDTQY
TRBV7-2 | ASSWGQSVNSPLH
TRBV7-2 | ASSREGRSHEQF
TRBV20-1 | SANSGSYNEQF
TRBV28 | ASSFEPMYNQPQH
TRBV28 | ASTLPGGSYEQY
TRBV19 | ASKGTYNEQF
TRBV12-3/TRBV12-4 | ASSLGPYNEQF
TRBV30 | AGDRERGNTIY
TRBV20-1 | SAPPGQAWANEQF
TRBV5-1 | ASIGLGNEQF
TRBV24-1 | ATSDHFRGTQY
TRBV3-1 | ASSPRRTGQETQY